What follows are 10 T cell receptor beta chains derived from one specimen sequenced in a study of cytomegalovirus exposure and HLA in healthy donors. PCR used 60 Vbeta primers and 13 Jbeta primers. Sequenced by immunoSEQ multiplex PCR; TCRdb stores in-frame clones only, minus some. The table shows under 200,000 clones, with approximately 70% occurring only once. Sample: PBMCs. The receptors shown here come from a woman aged 30 to 39 in good health and CMV-seronegative.

This clone was counted only a few times. This chain connects TRBV6-5 to TRBJ1-3, with D unclear. V was trimmed by 8 bases and J by 0 bases, leaving 5 bases between them. Germline V gene data show CDR1 as MNHEY and CDR2 as SVGAGI. The CDR3 length is 12 residues. The CDR3 coding sequence is TGTGCCAGCCACAGCTCTGGAAACACCATATATTTT. It encodes CASHSSGNTIYF.

The V gene is TRBV5-1, the J gene TRBJ2-3, with TRBD2 matching 7 bases. This CDR3 contains 15 residues. Trimming cost V 0 bases and J 4 bases; bases outside gene matches: 5. The V gene's germline CDR1 is SGHRS and CDR2 YFSETQ. The CDR3 nucleotides read TGCGCCAGCAGCTTGGGGGTAGCGGGCCCAGATACGCAGTATTTT. Translation: CASSLGVAGPDTQYF.

The J gene is TRBJ2-5, the V gene TRBV5-1, with 8 bases matching TRBD1. This CDR3 is 16 amino acids long. The germline gives CDR1 SGHRS, CDR2 YFSETQ. Germline trimming cut 5 bases from V and 1 base from J; bases unmatched to any gene: 10. Here the CDR3 reads CASRRQGARGQETQYF. The CDR3, as DNA: TGCGCCAGCAGGCGGCAGGGGGCGCGGGGCCAAGAGACCCAGTACTTC. Drawing the rest from reference TRBV5-1 and TRBJ2-5, the complete variable domain is KAGVTQTPRYLIKTRGQQVTLSCSPISGHRSVSWYQQTPGQGLQFLFEYFSETQRNKGNFPGRFSGRQFSNSRSEMNVSTLELGDSALYLCASRRQGARGQETQYFGPGTRLLVL.

This chain joins TRBV15 and TRBJ1-6; TRBD1 is a possible D gene (6 bases). The CDR3 totals 15 residues. Germline loops: CDR1 LNHNV, CDR2 YYDKDF (reference sequence). V lost 0 bases, J lost 7 bases, and 10 bases lay in between. The CDR3 DNA reads as TGTGCCACCAGCAGAGATACAGGGAGAAATTCACCCCTCCACTTT. Protein product: CATSRDTGRNSPLHF.

V usage is TRBV2 and J usage is TRBJ1-1; TRBD1 agrees at 10 bases. With 4 bases clipped from V and 1 base from J, the junction kept 9 bases outside the gene matches. CDR1 and CDR2 (germline): SNHLY, FYNNEI. This CDR3 comprises 17 residues. CDR3 residues: CASSGETGGMRNTEAFF. The CDR3 DNA reads as TGTGCCAGCAGTGGGGAGACAGGGGGCATGAGGAACACTGAAGCTTTCTTT.

This clone occurred a few times. The rearrangement joins TRBV6-6 to TRBJ2-7; 8 nucleotides align to TRBD1. Germline trimming cut 6 bases from V and 1 base from J; bases unmatched to any gene: 5. Germline assignment: CDR1 MNHNY and CDR2 SVGAGI (reference sequence). This CDR3 comprises 14 residues. The chain's CDR3 is CASSPRTGSYEQYF. CDR3 in DNA: TGTGCCAGCAGCCCCCGGACAGGGTCCTACGAGCAGTACTTC.

This clone was observed a few times. The V gene is TRBV7-9, the J gene TRBJ2-5, with D unclear. Germline V gene sequence: CDR1 SEHNR, CDR2 FQNEAQ (reference sequence). V shed 0 bases and J shed 1 base, with 6 bases lying between them. The CDR3 contains 14 residues. The CDR3, as DNA: TGTGCCAGCAGCTTAGCCACTATCCAAGAGACCCAGTACTTC. It specifies CASSLATIQETQYF.

The J gene is TRBJ1-6, the V gene TRBV11-2; TRBD1 matches 9 bases. Germline V gives CDR1 SGHAT, CDR2 FQNNGV. The CDR3 extends over 17 amino acids. V was clipped by 5 bases and J by 9 bases; unmatched bases: 14. CDR3: CASSNNPGQGVFSPLHF. CDR3 coding DNA: TGTGCCAGCAGCAATAACCCGGGACAGGGAGTATTTTCACCCCTCCACTTT.

This chain joins TRBV19 and TRBJ2-1; TRBD2 matches 8 bases. V was clipped by 7 bases and J by 2 bases; unmatched bases: 7. This CDR3 has 15 amino acids. Germline V gives CDR1 LNHDA, CDR2 SQIVND (reference sequence). In DNA form, the CDR3 reads TGTGCCAGTAATACCGGGACTAGTACCTACAATGAGCAGTTCTTC. Translation gives CASNTGTSTYNEQFF. Drawing the rest from reference TRBV19 and TRBJ2-1, the complete variable domain is DGGITQSPKYLFRKEGQNVTLSCEQNLNHDAMYWYRQDPGQGLRLIYYSQIVNDFQKGDIAEGYSVSREKKESFPLTVTSAQKNPTAFYLCASNTGTSTYNEQFFGPGTRLTVL.

The chain employs TRBV29-1 and TRBJ1-1; 7 nucleotides match TRBD1. CDR3 length: 14 amino acids. V gave up 7 bases and J gave up 0 bases; unmatched junction bases: 8. The germline gives CDR1 SQVTM, CDR2 ANQGSEA. In DNA, the CDR3 is TGCAGCGGGGGGGTCGGGACAGTGAACACTGAAGCTTTCTTT. Translation: CSGGVGTVNTEAFF.